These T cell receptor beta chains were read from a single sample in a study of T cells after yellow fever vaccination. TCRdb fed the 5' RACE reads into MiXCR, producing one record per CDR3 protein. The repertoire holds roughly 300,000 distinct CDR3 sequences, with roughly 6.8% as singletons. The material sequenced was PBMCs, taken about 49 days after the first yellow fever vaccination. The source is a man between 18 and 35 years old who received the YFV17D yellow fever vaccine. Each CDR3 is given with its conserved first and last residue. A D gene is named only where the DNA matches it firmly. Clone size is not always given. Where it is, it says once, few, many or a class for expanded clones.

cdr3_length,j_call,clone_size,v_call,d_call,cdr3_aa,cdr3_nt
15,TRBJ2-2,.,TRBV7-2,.,CASSPILGVAGELFF,TGTGCCAGCAGCCCCATCCTCGGTGTCGCCGGGGAGCTGTTTTTT
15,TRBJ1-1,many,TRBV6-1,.,CASPPPGRGDTEAFF,TGTGCCAGCCCTCCTCCGGGACGAGGGGACACTGAAGCTTTCTTT
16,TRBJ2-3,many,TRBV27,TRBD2,CASSLGAGGPTDTQYF,TGTGCCAGCAGCCTGGGTGCGGGGGGGCCCACAGATACGCAGTATTTT
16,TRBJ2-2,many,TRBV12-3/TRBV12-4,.,CASSSPRLPYTGELFF,TGTGCCAGCAGTTCCCCCCGACTTCCCTACACCGGGGAGCTGTTTTTT
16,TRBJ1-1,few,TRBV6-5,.,CASSYLPAGLETEAFF,TGTGCCAGCAGTTACCTCCCGGCGGGACTTGAAACTGAAGCTTTCTTT
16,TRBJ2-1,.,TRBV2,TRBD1,CASRAMTGVPYNEQFF,TGTGCCAGCAGAGCCATGACAGGGGTTCCCTACAATGAGCAGTTCTTC
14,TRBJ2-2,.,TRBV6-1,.,CASREGTNTGELFF,TGTGCCAGCCGAGAGGGTACGAACACCGGGGAGCTGTTTTTT
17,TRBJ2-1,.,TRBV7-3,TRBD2,CASSSTPSGGSYNEQFF,TGTGCCAGCAGCTCCACCCCTAGCGGGGGTTCCTACAATGAGCAGTTCTTC
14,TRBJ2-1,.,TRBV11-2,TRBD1,CASSPETGEDEQFF,TGTGCCAGCAGCCCCGAGACAGGGGAGGATGAGCAGTTCTTC
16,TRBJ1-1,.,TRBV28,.,CASSLEVGAGETEAFF,TGTGCCAGCAGTTTGGAAGTCGGGGCGGGAGAAACTGAAGCTTTCTTT
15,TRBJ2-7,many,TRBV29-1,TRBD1,CSVEGTGTYPYEQYF,TGCAGCGTTGAAGGGACAGGCACCTATCCTTACGAGCAGTACTTC
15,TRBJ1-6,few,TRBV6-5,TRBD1,CASSYRQGQFSPLHF,TGTGCCAGCAGTTACCGACAGGGGCAATTTTCACCCCTCCACTTT
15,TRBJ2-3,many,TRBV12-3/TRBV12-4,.,CASSLLGGLTDTQYF,TGTGCCAGCAGTTTGCTTGGGGGACTCACAGATACGCAGTATTTT
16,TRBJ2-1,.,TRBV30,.,CAWSVTSPRPYNEQFF,TGTGCCTGGAGTGTGACTTCCCCCCGCCCCTACAATGAGCAGTTCTTC
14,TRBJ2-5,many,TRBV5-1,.,CASSLGGLQETQYF,TGCGCCAGCAGCTTGGGGGGACTCCAAGAGACCCAGTACTTC
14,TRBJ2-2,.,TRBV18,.,CASSPGEAAGELFF,TGTGCCAGCTCACCGGGCGAGGCGGCCGGGGAGCTGTTTTTT
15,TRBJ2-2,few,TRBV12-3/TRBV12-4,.,CASSLRPFEGGELFF,TGTGCCAGCAGTCTGCGGCCCTTTGAGGGCGGGGAGCTGTTTTTT
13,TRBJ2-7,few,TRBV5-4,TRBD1,CASSDRGLYEQYF,TGTGCCAGCAGCGACAGGGGGCTTTACGAGCAGTACTTC
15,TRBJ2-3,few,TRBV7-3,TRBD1,CASSLEGALTDTQYF,TGTGCCAGCAGCTTAGAGGGGGCCCTTACAGATACGCAGTATTTT
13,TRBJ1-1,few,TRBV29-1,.,CSVEEGRNTEAFF,TGCAGCGTTGAAGAGGGACGGAACACTGAAGCTTTCTTT
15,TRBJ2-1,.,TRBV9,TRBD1,CASSETGAGYNEQFF,TGTGCCAGCAGCGAGACAGGGGCGGGGTACAATGAGCAGTTCTTC
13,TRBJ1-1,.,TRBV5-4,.,CAFRLRGNTEAFF,TGTGCCTTTAGACTGCGGGGGAACACTGAAGCTTTCTTT
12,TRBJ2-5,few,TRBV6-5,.,CASSRTEETQYF,TGTGCCAGCAGCAGGACAGAAGAGACCCAGTACTTC
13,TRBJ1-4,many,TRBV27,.,CASRGFPNEKLFF,TGTGCCAGCAGGGGGTTCCCTAATGAAAAACTGTTTTTT
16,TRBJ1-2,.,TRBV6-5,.,CASSYVRANSNYGYTF,TGTGCCAGCAGTTATGTCAGAGCAAATTCTAACTATGGCTACACCTTC
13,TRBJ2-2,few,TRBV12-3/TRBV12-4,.,CASSLGKTGELFF,TGTGCCAGCAGTTTAGGAAAGACCGGGGAGCTGTTTTTT
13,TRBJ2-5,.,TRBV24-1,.,CATSDAMTETQYF,TGTGCCACCAGTGATGCGATGACGGAGACCCAGTACTTC
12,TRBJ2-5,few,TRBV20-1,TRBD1,CSARVDRETQYF,TGCAGTGCTAGAGTGGACAGGGAGACCCAGTACTTC
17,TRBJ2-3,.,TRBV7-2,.,CASSSLPRGGSLDTQYF,TGTGCCAGCAGCTCCCTCCCCAGGGGGGGCTCTTTAGATACGCAGTATTTT
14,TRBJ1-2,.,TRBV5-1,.,CASSLTAANYGYTF,TGCGCCAGCAGCTTGACAGCCGCTAACTATGGCTACACCTTC
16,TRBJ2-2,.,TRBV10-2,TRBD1,CASIFRGGLNTGELFF,TGCGCCAGCATTTTCAGAGGGGGCCTTAACACCGGGGAGCTGTTTTTT
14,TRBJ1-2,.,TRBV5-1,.,CASSFSGATYGYTF,TGCGCCAGCAGCTTTTCCGGGGCAACCTATGGCTACACCTTC
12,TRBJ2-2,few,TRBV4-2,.,CASSRSSGELFF,TGTGCCAGCAGCCGCTCGTCCGGGGAGCTGTTTTTT
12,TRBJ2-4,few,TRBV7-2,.,CASSPQGIIQYF,TGTGCCAGCAGCCCACAGGGAATCATTCAGTACTTC
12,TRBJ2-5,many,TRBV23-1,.,CASSPGIETQYF,TGCGCCAGCAGCCCCGGGATTGAGACCCAGTACTTC
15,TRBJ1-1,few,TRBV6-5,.,CASSSPSRGNTEAFF,TGTGCCAGCAGTTCTCCTTCTAGGGGGAACACTGAAGCTTTCTTT
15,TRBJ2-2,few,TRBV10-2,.,CASSEYGDNLGELFF,TGCGCCAGCAGCGAATATGGGGACAATCTTGGGGAGCTGTTTTTT
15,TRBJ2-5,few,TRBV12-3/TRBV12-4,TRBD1,CASRPDRGPQETQYF,TGTGCCAGCAGGCCAGACAGGGGCCCACAAGAGACCCAGTACTTC
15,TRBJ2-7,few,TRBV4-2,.,CASSQDRLGSYEQYF,TGTGCCAGCAGCCAAGATAGGCTAGGCTCCTACGAGCAGTACTTC
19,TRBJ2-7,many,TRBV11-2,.,CASSLDDLGQYGISYEQYF,TGTGCCAGCAGCTTAGATGACCTTGGACAGTACGGGATTTCCTACGAGCAGTACTTC
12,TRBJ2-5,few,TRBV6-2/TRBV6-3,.,CASFNTLETQYF,TGTGCCAGCTTCAATACCCTGGAGACCCAGTACTTC
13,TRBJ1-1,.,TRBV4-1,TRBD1,CASSPGQGYLAFF,TGCGCCAGCAGCCCCGGACAGGGCTACTTGGCTTTCTTT
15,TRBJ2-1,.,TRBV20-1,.,CSARERTAFYNEQFF,TGCAGTGCTAGGGAAAGGACAGCTTTCTACAATGAGCAGTTCTTC
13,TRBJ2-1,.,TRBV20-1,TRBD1,CSARTTGVDEQFF,TGCAGTGCTAGAACGACAGGGGTCGATGAGCAGTTCTTC
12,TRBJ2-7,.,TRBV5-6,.,CASSLLTNEQYF,TGTGCCAGCAGCTTGTTGACTAACGAGCAGTACTTC
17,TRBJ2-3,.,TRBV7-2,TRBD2,CASSLRLAGVYTDTQYF,TGTGCCAGCAGCCTTCGACTAGCGGGGGTATACACAGATACGCAGTATTTT
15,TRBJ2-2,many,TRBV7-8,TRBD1,CASSPRDRGAGELFF,TGTGCCAGCAGCCCCCGGGACAGGGGAGCCGGGGAGCTGTTTTTT
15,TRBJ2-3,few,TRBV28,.,CASSLEQGLWDTQYF,TGTGCCAGCAGTTTAGAACAGGGATTATGGGATACGCAGTATTTT
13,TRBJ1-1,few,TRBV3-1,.,CASSPRGQGEAFF,TGTGCCAGCAGCCCGCGTGGGCAAGGGGAAGCTTTCTTT
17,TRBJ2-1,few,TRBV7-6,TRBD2,CASSLGLAGRGYNEQFF,TGTGCCAGCAGCTTAGGTTTAGCGGGGCGCGGCTACAATGAGCAGTTCTTC
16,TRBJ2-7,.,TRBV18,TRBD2,CASSPPAGGTSYEQYF,TGTGCCAGCTCACCCCCGGCGGGGGGAACCTCCTACGAGCAGTACTTC
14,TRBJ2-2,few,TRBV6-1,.,CASRLGGLTGELFF,TGTGCCAGCAGGCTGGGGGGGCTTACCGGGGAGCTGTTTTTT
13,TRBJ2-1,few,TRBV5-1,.,CASSLAYDNEQFF,TGCGCCAGCAGCTTGGCGTACGACAATGAGCAGTTCTTC
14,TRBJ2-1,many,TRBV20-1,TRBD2,CSATGGFPGSEQFF,TGCAGTGCTACGGGAGGCTTTCCGGGCAGTGAGCAGTTCTTC
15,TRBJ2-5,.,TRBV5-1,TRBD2,CASSSGTSGVETQYF,TGCGCCAGCAGCTCCGGGACTAGCGGGGTTGAGACCCAGTACTTC